Shown below are 31 T cell receptor beta chains from a single sample sequenced in a study of cytomegalovirus exposure and HLA in healthy donors. Primers included in the PCR were 60 Vbeta and 13 Jbeta primers. The assay was immunoSEQ multiplex PCR, and TCRdb's table has in-frame clones only and misses some. Of 190,000 or so clones in the sample, 75% to 90% are singletons; the top ten hold 1.6%. The sequenced sample consisted of PBMCs. These TCRs come from a man in his fifties in good health and CMV-seronegative.

The V gene is TRBV7-9, the J gene TRBJ2-1, with 14 bases aligning to TRBD2. With V trimmed by 5 bases and J by 9 bases, 6 bases remained unmatched. The CDR3 covers 15 residues. Germline CDR1 and CDR2: SEHNR and FQNEAQ (reference sequence). The CDR3 DNA is TGTGCCAGCAGCACGGGGACTAGCGGGAGTGGTGAGCAGTTCTTC. Translating it yields CASSTGTSGSGEQFF.

V is TRBV4-1 and J is TRBJ1-2; D may be TRBD1 (5 bases). This CDR3 has 14 amino acids. Trimming left V 5 bases short and J 4 bases short, with 14 bases between. Per germline, CDR1 MGHRA and CDR2 YSYEKL. This CDR3 is CASSAQYDSYGYTF. CDR3 coding DNA: TGCGCCAGCAGCGCTCAGTACGACAGCTATGGCTACACCTTC.

This sequence joins TRBV5-1 and TRBJ1-1; D may be TRBD1 (5 bases). The CDR3 has 13 residues. Germline assignment: CDR1 SGHRS and CDR2 YFSETQ. The germline V and J ends were trimmed by 0 bases and 7 bases, with 10 bases remaining between them. For the CDR3, the DNA is TGCGCCAGCAGCTTGGATGGGGCCGGTGAAGCTTTCTTT. It translates to CASSLDGAGEAFF. The complete variable domain, with remaining parts taken from reference TRBV5-1 and TRBJ1-1, reads KAGVTQTPRYLIKTRGQQVTLSCSPISGHRSVSWYQQTPGQGLQFLFEYFSETQRNKGNFPGRFSGRQFSNSRSEMNVSTLELGDSALYLCASSLDGAGEAFFGQGTRLTVV.

The gene calls are TRBV7-3 and TRBJ1-2; 7 bases are a match to TRBD1. This CDR3 contains 16 residues. V was clipped by 5 bases and J by 6 bases; unmatched bases: 15. CDR1 and CDR2 from the germline V gene are SGHTA and FQGTGA. The CDR3 region is CASSPTGQWRRDGYTF. In DNA, the CDR3 is TGTGCCAGCAGCCCGACGGGACAGTGGAGAAGAGATGGCTACACCTTC. Drawing the rest from reference TRBV7-3 and TRBJ1-2, the complete variable domain is GAGVSQTPSNKVTEKGKYVELRCDPISGHTALYWYRQSLGQGPEFLIYFQGTGAADDSGLPNDRFFAVRPEGSVSTLKIQRTERGDSAVYLCASSPTGQWRRDGYTFGSGTRLTVV.

The V and J genes are TRBV11-3 and TRBJ2-5, with D unresolved. V lost 3 bases and J lost 3, with 8 bases in between. CDR1 SGHNT and CDR2 YENEEA come from the germline V gene. The CDR3 contains 13 residues. CDR3 DNA sequence: TGTGCCAGCAGCTTTCATGAGAAAGAGACCCAGTACTTC. Protein product: CASSFHEKETQYF. The variable domain in full, completed from reference TRBV11-3 and TRBJ2-5, reads EAGVVQSPRYKIIEKKQPVAFWCNPISGHNTLYWYLQNLGQGPELLIRYENEEAVDDSQLPKDRFSAERLKGVDSTLKIQPAELGDSAVYLCASSFHEKETQYFGPGTRLLVL.

This clone was seen a single time. CDR3 residues: CAISESRGKFLITEAFF. The CDR3 bases are TGTGCCATCAGTGAGTCGCGGGGGAAATTTTTGATCACTGAAGCTTTCTTT. The V and J genes are TRBV10-3 and TRBJ1-1; D might be TRBD1 (5 bases). V lost 0 bases, J lost 4 bases, and 18 bases lay in between. The CDR3 covers 17 residues. Germline V lookup: CDR1 ENHRY, CDR2 SYGVKD.

V usage is TRBV9 and J usage is TRBJ2-7; possibly TRBD1 for D (6 bases). Trimming removed 2 bases at V and 7 bases at J, with 22 bases between. The CDR3 sequence is 16 residues long. The germline CDR1 and CDR2 sequences are SGDLS and YYNGEE. The CDR3 spells CASSVTGTTKAGEQYF. In nucleotides, the CDR3 is TGTGCCAGCAGCGTCACAGGGACGACTAAAGCTGGGGAGCAGTACTTC.

The rearrangement links TRBV2 to TRBJ2-7; 9 bases line up with TRBD2. CDR1 and CDR2 (germline): SNHLY, FYNNEI. This CDR3 region has 13 residues. The junction had 8 bases not matched to a gene; V was cut back by 7 bases and J by 7 bases. The CDR3 region has the DNA TGTGCCAGCAATGAGCGGGAGGTAGGGGAGCAGTACTTC. Encoded protein: CASNEREVGEQYF.

Many counts were recorded for this clone. The chain employs TRBV5-1 and TRBJ2-5; 7 bases fit TRBD1. Germline V lookup: CDR1 SGHRS, CDR2 YFSETQ. V dropped 3 bases and J dropped 3; count of bases not matched to a gene: 8. This CDR3 is built from 15 residues. The CDR3 here is CASSYSITGEETQYF. The CDR3 DNA reads as TGCGCCAGCAGCTACTCAATCACAGGGGAAGAGACCCAGTACTTC.

This clone was seen only once. The gene calls are TRBV18 and TRBJ2-4; TRBD1 agrees at 9 bases. The V gene's germline CDR1 is KGHSH and CDR2 LQKENI. The CDR3 consists of 22 residues. With V trimmed by 3 bases and J by 0 bases, 21 bases remained unmatched. The chain's CDR3 is CASSPRSLTGTGRTAAKNIQYF. For the CDR3, the DNA is TGTGCCAGCTCACCCAGAAGTCTCACCGGGACAGGGAGAACCGCAGCCAAAAACATTCAGTACTTC.

V and J are TRBV5-1 and TRBJ1-6; 8 bases fit TRBD1. The V gene end was trimmed by 4 bases and the J gene end by 5 bases; junction bases not matched to a gene: 8. Germline V lookup: CDR1 SGHRS, CDR2 YFSETQ. The CDR3 length is 16 residues. The CDR3 is CASSPPGTGHNSPLHF. The CDR3 DNA sequence: TGCGCCAGCAGCCCCCCCGGGACAGGTCATAATTCACCCCTCCACTTT.

The chain uses TRBV7-3 and TRBJ2-2; D may be TRBD1 (5 bases). Trimming removed 5 bases from V and 5 bases from J, with 12 bases in between. CDR3 length equals 14 residues. Germline CDR1 is SGHTA and CDR2 is FQGTGA. The DNA for the CDR3 is TGTGCCAGCAGCCTAGACAGAGGAACCGGGGAGCTGTTTTTT. It encodes CASSLDRGTGELFF.

This clone was seen more than once but under ten times. CDR3 coding DNA: TGTGCCAGCAGACAGGGGGTTAATACTGAAGCTTTCTTT. Translated, it gives CASRQGVNTEAFF. The chain employs TRBV6-1 and TRBJ1-1, with TRBD1 identical over 8 bases. CDR3 length: 13 amino acids. Trimming removed 6 bases from V and 5 bases from J; junction bases left unmatched: 5. CDR1 is MNHNS, CDR2 SASEGT, per germline.

The V gene is TRBV11-1, the J gene TRBJ2-1; 11 nucleotides match TRBD2. The germline V gene has CDR1 SGHAT and CDR2 FQDESV (reference sequence). The CDR3 has 17 amino acids. The J segment lost 0 bases and the V segment lost 3 bases, leaving 4 bases of the junction unmatched. The CDR3 DNA reads TGTGCCAGCAGCTTTTTAGCGGGGGGGAGCTCCTACAATGAGCAGTTCTTC. Translated: CASSFLAGGSSYNEQFF.

The chain is built from TRBV18 and TRBJ2-5; TRBD2 matches at 9 bases. The DNA end lines up better with TRBJ2-7; the J call may be wrong. This CDR3 comprises 17 residues. Germline CDR1 and CDR2: KGHSH and LQKENI. The CDR3 nucleotides read TGTGCCAGCTCACCGGGGTGGGGTAGCGGGAGAGCCTACGAGCAGTACTTC. Translation gives CASSPGWGSGRAYEQYF.

V usage is TRBV11-3 and J usage is TRBJ2-7; 9 bases align to TRBD1. Germline V gene sequence: CDR1 SGHNT, CDR2 YENEEA. The CDR3 is made up of 19 amino acids. Trimming removed 5 bases from V and 0 bases from J; junction bases left unmatched: 17. The CDR3 nucleotides are TGTGCCAGCAGCCCCCAAGGGACAGGGATTAGCCGGAGCTCCTACGAGCAGTACTTC. This codes for CASSPQGTGISRSSYEQYF.

This chain connects TRBV27 to TRBJ1-2, with D unclear. The germline V gene has CDR1 MNHEY and CDR2 SMNVEV (reference sequence). The CDR3 sequence is 15 residues long. Trimming left V 3 bases short and J 8 bases short, with 19 bases between. DNA for the CDR3: TGTGCCAGCAGTTTTACGTGGACTGACTACCTCGGCTACACCTTC. Residues: CASSFTWTDYLGYTF.

This rearrangement joins TRBV7-6 to TRBJ1-6, with D unresolved. Germline lookup yields CDR1 SGHVS and CDR2 FNYEAQ. The CDR3 consists of 13 residues. V lost 6 bases and J 7 bases, leaving 10 bases between the germline ends. DNA for the CDR3: TGTGCCAGCAGTCCGTTCAGAAATTCACCCCTCCACTTT. Amino acids: CASSPFRNSPLHF.

The rearrangement joins TRBV25-1 to TRBJ2-7; TRBD1 matches at 8 bases. The length of the CDR3 is 13 residues. Germline V gives CDR1 MGHDK, CDR2 SYGVNS. The V gene end was trimmed by 4 bases and the J gene end by 1 base; junction bases not matched to a gene: 0. The CDR3 region is CASSGTGSYEQYF. The DNA for the CDR3 is TGTGCCAGCAGTGGGACAGGGTCCTACGAGCAGTACTTC.

This clone was recorded once. The chain links TRBV19 to TRBJ2-2; 7 bases fit TRBD1. V trimming: 7 bases; J trimming: 2 bases; junction bases outside the gene matches: 7. The V gene's germline CDR1 is LNHDA and CDR2 SQIVND (reference sequence). The CDR3 sequence is 15 residues long. CDR3 region: CASTPGQVNTGELFF. DNA for the CDR3: TGTGCCAGTACCCCCGGACAGGTAAACACCGGGGAGCTGTTTTTT. Full variable domain (remainder filled in from reference TRBV19 and TRBJ2-2): DGGITQSPKYLFRKEGQNVTLSCEQNLNHDAMYWYRQDPGQGLRLIYYSQIVNDFQKGDIAEGYSVSREKKESFPLTVTSAQKNPTAFYLCASTPGQVNTGELFFGEGSRLTVL.

CDR3 DNA: TGTGCCAGCAGCCCAGAGGGGACAGGGCATCAGCCCCAGCATTTT. Translating it yields CASSPEGTGHQPQHF. V usage is TRBV9 and J usage is TRBJ1-5, with 9 bases matching TRBD1. The CDR3 length is 15 residues. J lost 5 bases, V lost 4 bases, and 7 bases had no gene match. Germline V gene sequence: CDR1 SGDLS, CDR2 YYNGEE.

The gene calls are TRBV29-1 and TRBJ1-3; possibly TRBD1 for D (6 bases). The germline CDR1 and CDR2 sequences are SQVTM and ANQGSEA. The CDR3 runs to 13 residues. V shed 7 bases and J shed 0 bases, with 10 bases lying between them. CDR3 sequence (DNA): TGCAGCGCTGGACAGACCTCTGGAAACACCATATATTTT. Protein: CSAGQTSGNTIYF.

This chain connects TRBV20-1 to TRBJ2-7, with D perhaps matching TRBD2 (5 bases). Trimming shortened V by 3 bases and J by 3 bases, and 6 bases separated the two germline ends. CDR1 and CDR2 from the germline V gene are DFQATT and SNEGSKA (reference sequence). The CDR3 spans 11 residues. The CDR3 loop reads CSASAGYEQYF. DNA for the CDR3: TGCAGTGCTAGCGCGGGCTACGAGCAGTACTTC.

The rearrangement links TRBV2 to TRBJ2-3; weak D call: TRBD2 (6 bases). The length of the CDR3 is 15 residues. CDR1 is SNHLY, CDR2 FYNNEI, per germline. The ends were cut back, 0 bases at V and 3 bases at J, with 10 bases in the middle. The CDR3 here is CASSEALLATDTQYF. CDR3 nucleotides: TGTGCCAGCAGTGAAGCGCTTCTAGCGACAGATACGCAGTATTTT.

The chain combines TRBV15 with TRBJ1-2; 8 bases line up with TRBD1. The germline CDR1 and CDR2 sequences are LNHNV and YYDKDF (reference sequence). J gave up 6 bases and V 0 bases, and 9 bases lay outside the gene matches. The CDR3 consists of 16 residues. The CDR3 loop is CATSRDHGQGANGYTF. CDR3 sequence (DNA): TGTGCCACCAGCAGAGATCATGGACAGGGAGCTAATGGCTACACCTTC.

The CDR3, as DNA: TGTGCCAGCAGCTTAGCGCTAGCGGGAGGCAATGAGCAGTTCTTC. It translates to CASSLALAGGNEQFF. This chain joins TRBV7-9 and TRBJ2-1; 11 nucleotides agree with TRBD2. The V and J ends lost 0 bases and 6 bases, in that order; junction bases with no gene match: 1. The germline V gene encodes CDR1 SEHNR and CDR2 FQNEAQ (reference sequence). The CDR3 is 15 residues long. The full variable domain, rest sourced from reference TRBV7-9 and TRBJ2-1, is DTGVSQNPRHKITKRGQNVTFRCDPISEHNRLYWYRQTLGQGPEFLTYFQNEAQLEKSRLLSDRFSAERPKGSFSTLEIQRTEQGDSAMYLCASSLALAGGNEQFFGPGTRLTVL.

Written as DNA, the CDR3 is TGTGCCAGCAGCCAAGATGAGATGAGCGGGACAGGGCGGGGTGAGCAGTTCTTC. Protein product: CASSQDEMSGTGRGEQFF. The chain joins TRBV4-2 to TRBJ2-1, with 9 positions matching TRBD1. V was pared by 0 bases and J by 9 bases, with 15 bases of the junction left unmatched. The length of the CDR3 is 18 residues. Germline V gene lookup returns CDR1 LGHNA and CDR2 YNFKEQ.

V is TRBV5-8 and J is TRBJ2-1; the D gene is possibly TRBD1 (6 bases). Trimming stripped 5 bases from V and 9 bases from J, with 30 bases between. The CDR3 totals 18 residues. Germline V gene sequence: CDR1 SGHTS, CDR2 YDEGEE. CDR3 sequence: CASRQTGLGGSAYREQFF. The DNA of the CDR3 is TGTGCCAGCAGACAAACAGGGTTGGGTGGCTCAGCTTATCGTGAGCAGTTCTTC. The whole variable domain, remainder taken from reference TRBV5-8 and TRBJ2-1, is EAGVTQSPTHLIKTRGQQATLRCSPISGHTSVYWYQQALGLGLQFLLWYDEGEERNRGNFPPRFSGRQFPNYSSELNVNALELEDSALYLCASRQTGLGGSAYREQFFGPGTRLTVL.

With respect to this clone: Sequence at one end of the junction differs from germline and may be a read error. V is TRBV7-9 and J is TRBJ2-3; D uncertain. The CDR3 extends over 13 amino acids. Germline lookup yields CDR1 SEHNR and CDR2 FQNEAQ (reference sequence). CDR3 region: CSSSPFSTDTQYF. CDR3 in DNA: TGTTCCAGCAGCCCCTTTTCTACAGATACGCAGTATTTT.

V is TRBV30 and J is TRBJ1-2; D unresolved. CDR1 and CDR2 from the germline V gene are GTSNPN and SVGIG (reference sequence). The V end lost 3 bases, the J end lost 3 bases, and 29 bases lay between the germline ends. The CDR3 length is 19 residues. The CDR3 loop is CAWRPPVYRDDRDDYGYTF. CDR3 coding DNA: TGTGCCTGGAGACCACCCGTCTATCGGGATGATCGGGATGACTATGGCTACACCTTC.

The V gene is TRBV11-2, the J gene TRBJ2-1; D unclear. There are 13 residues in the CDR3. Germline-derived CDR1 and CDR2 are SGHAT and FQNNGV. V shed 2 bases and J shed 12 bases, with 14 bases lying between them. The CDR3 DNA is TGTGCCAGCAGCTTAAGTAGAGTCAAGCGGCAGTTCTTC. Protein: CASSLSRVKRQFF.